These 14 T cell receptor beta chains originate from one sample sequenced in a study of T-cell memory formation after mild COVID-19 (dated by TCRdb to about 2021). Library preparation was by 5' RACE. These reads were obtained on an Illumina NovaSeq 6000. TCRdb reran the public reads through fastp at Q25 and MiXCR, keeping productive beta chains. Every CDR3 protein is listed once, alongside the most common genes and DNA of its rows. The sample data list fewer than 150,000 distinct CDR3 sequences, and 15% to 20% of these were observed just once. The top ten clones comprise approximately 5% of the sample. The sequenced material came from PBMCs or a T cell subset sorted from them (not recorded which). The receptors here all came from a man between 18 and 35 years old who had mild COVID-19 (a few samples of this study predate the infection). The sample titles of this study are shuffled in the database, so cell type and time point are left out; the donor was told from shared clones.

This clonotype was seen only once. The chain combines TRBV7-2 with TRBJ2-1; TRBD2 matches 11 bases. The CDR3 spans 17 residues. The J segment lost 0 bases and the V segment lost 5 bases, leaving 6 bases of the junction unmatched. The V gene's germline CDR1 is SGHTA and CDR2 FQGNSA. The CDR3 loop is CASSGRLAGPSYNEQFF. The CDR3 region has the DNA TGTGCCAGCAGCGGCAGACTAGCGGGACCCTCCTACAATGAGCAGTTCTTC.

The V and J genes are TRBV20-1 and TRBJ1-1, with 8 nucleotides matching TRBD1. V shed 2 bases and J 6 bases; nucleotides not matched to a gene: 8. CDR3 length: 14 residues. The germline gives CDR1 DFQATT, CDR2 SNEGSKA (reference sequence). DNA of the CDR3: TGCAGTGCTAGAAGAACAGGGGGAGGCTCTGAAGCTTTCTTT. Translated: CSARRTGGGSEAFF.

The chain has TRBV4-3 and TRBJ2-3; a weak D match, TRBD2 (7 bases). CDR1 is LGHNA, CDR2 YSLEER, per germline. CDR3 length: 14 amino acids. V was cut by 2 bases and J by 6 bases, with 12 bases left in between. Written as DNA, the CDR3 is TGCGCCAGCAGCCAACGCGCGGGGGCCGATACGCAGTATTTT. Its translation: CASSQRAGADTQYF.

The rearrangement uses TRBV4-3 and TRBJ2-1, with a weak D call TRBD1 (6 bases). From germline, CDR1 is LGHNA and CDR2 YSLEER. This CDR3 contains 16 residues. Trimming took off 4 bases at V and 1 base at J, with 14 bases between the two ends. The CDR3 spells CASSRHSGASYNEQFF. CDR3 in DNA: TGCGCCAGCAGCCGGCATTCAGGGGCGTCCTACAATGAGCAGTTCTTC.

The sample holds a few counts of this clonotype. The rearrangement uses TRBV11-2 and TRBJ2-1; 8 bases match TRBD1. The CDR3 length is 15 residues. The V segment lost 2 bases and the J segment 7 bases; nucleotides outside the gene matches: 7. The germline V gene has CDR1 SGHAT and CDR2 FQNNGV. The CDR3 protein is CASSLRTGTGNEQFF. The CDR3 DNA sequence: TGTGCCAGCAGCTTACGGACCGGGACAGGAAATGAGCAGTTCTTC.

The chain combines TRBV7-2 with TRBJ2-5, with D possibly matching TRBD2 (6 bases). CDR1 and CDR2 (germline): SGHTA, FQGNSA. Trimming stripped 1 base from V and 5 bases from J, with 17 bases between. The CDR3 runs to 16 residues. The DNA of the CDR3 is TGTGCCAGCAGCTTAGGTCGCGGGAACGTCGGGGAGACCCAGTACTTC. Translating gives CASSLGRGNVGETQYF.

The chain employs TRBV20-1 and TRBJ1-6; D gene ambiguous. This CDR3 is 16 amino acids long. V was shortened by 5 bases and J by 0 bases, with 14 bases between the two germline ends. Germline assignment: CDR1 DFQATT and CDR2 SNEGSKA (reference sequence). The CDR3 nucleotides are TGCAGTGCTCCAAAGGAGGGAAGCTCCTATAATTCACCCCTCCACTTT. The encoded protein is CSAPKEGSSYNSPLHF.

The rearrangement joins TRBV4-2 to TRBJ2-2, with 12 bases that match TRBD2. Germline V gene lookup returns CDR1 LGHNA and CDR2 YNFKEQ. V lost 2 bases and J lost 5; bases outside the gene matches: 9. The CDR3 has 18 residues. The CDR3 spells CASSQSASGGARTGELFF. The CDR3, as DNA: TGTGCCAGCAGCCAATCGGCTAGCGGGGGGGCTAGGACCGGGGAGCTGTTTTTT.

The rearrangement joins TRBV12-2 to TRBJ2-7. TRBV12-2 constitutes a pseudogene. This CDR3 has 14 residues. As DNA, the CDR3 is TGTGCAAGTCGCCCGATTAGGGTAACCTACGAGCAGTACGTC. Amino acid sequence: CASRPIRVTYEQYV.

The chain is built from TRBV7-2 and TRBJ2-3; D gene ambiguous. The ends were cut back, 0 bases at V and 3 bases at J, with 10 bases in the middle. Germline CDR1 reads SGHTA; CDR2 reads FQGNSA. The CDR3 loop spans 15 amino acids. The CDR3 DNA follows: TGTGCCAGCAGCTTAGCCCTACTACGGACAGATACGCAGTATTTT. This translates into CASSLALLRTDTQYF.

The CDR3 protein is CAISLGMGNQPQHF. DNA for the CDR3: TGTGCCATCAGCCTAGGGATGGGCAATCAGCCCCAGCATTTT. The chain recombines TRBV10-3 with TRBJ1-5; no definite D call. The ends were cut back, 6 bases at V and 2 bases at J, with 11 bases in the middle. The CDR3 consists of 14 residues. Germline V lookup: CDR1 ENHRY, CDR2 SYGVKD.

This chain connects TRBV5-5 to TRBJ1-1; 8 bases are a match to TRBD1. This CDR3 is built from 18 residues. Germline assignment: CDR1 SGHKS and CDR2 YYEKEE (reference sequence). V gave up 0 bases and J gave up 3 bases; unmatched junction bases: 13. This CDR3 is CASSLGRQGRGRDTEAFF. DNA of the CDR3: TGTGCCAGCAGCTTGGGAAGACAGGGGAGGGGAAGGGACACTGAAGCTTTCTTT.

CDR3 in amino acids: CASVQTLSNQPQHF. The CDR3 DNA reads TGTGCCAGCGTCCAGACGCTTAGCAATCAGCCCCAGCATTTT. The chain couples TRBV6-6 to TRBJ1-5; D not certain. V lost 8 bases to trimming and J lost 0 bases, with 11 bases between them. The CDR3 covers 14 residues. CDR1 MNHNY and CDR2 SVGAGI come from the germline V gene (reference sequence).

The chain joins TRBV2 to TRBJ2-5; D gene ambiguous. Trimming pared 4 bases from V and 5 bases from J, leaving 14 bases between. The CDR3 has 14 amino acids. Germline CDR1 SNHLY, CDR2 FYNNEI. The CDR3 is CASSGQMRGETQYF. The CDR3 DNA follows: TGTGCCAGCAGTGGCCAGATGCGCGGCGAGACCCAGTACTTC.